This T cell receptor beta chain comes out of a study of identical twins. Deletions cut 0 bases from V and 6 bases from J, with 11 bases between. This CDR3 region has 14 residues. Germline assignment: CDR1 MNHEY and CDR2 SMNVEV (reference sequence). MiXCR was run by TCRdb on the 5' RACE reads, yielding one entry per CDR3 protein. The profile covers roughly 1,500,000 distinct CDR3 sequences, with under 35% appearing a single time and about 0.27% taken by the ten largest. This chain connects TRBV27 to TRBJ1-2; tentative D call: TRBD1 (6 bases). Sequencing input: cord blood. This TCR came from a newborn girl in good health. The CDR3 here is CASSLSQGRDGYTF. The CDR3 DNA sequence: TGTGCCAGCAGTTTATCGCAGGGGCGGGATGGCTACACCTTC.